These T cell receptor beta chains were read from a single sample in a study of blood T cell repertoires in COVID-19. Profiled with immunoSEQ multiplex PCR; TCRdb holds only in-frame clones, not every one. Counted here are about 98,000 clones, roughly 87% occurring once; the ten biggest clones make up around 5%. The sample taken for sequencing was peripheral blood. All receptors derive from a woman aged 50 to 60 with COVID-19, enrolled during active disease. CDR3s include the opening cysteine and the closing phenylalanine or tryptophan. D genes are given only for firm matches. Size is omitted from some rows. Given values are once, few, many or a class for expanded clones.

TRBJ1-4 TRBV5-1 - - CASSLDLTKRGEKLFF TGCGCCAGCAGCTTGGACCTGACAAAAAGGGGTGAAAAACTGTTTTTT
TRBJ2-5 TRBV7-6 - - CASSLAEWGVGRETQYF TGTGCCAGCAGCTTAGCGGAATGGGGGGTTGGGCGGGAGACCCAGTACTTC
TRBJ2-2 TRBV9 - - CASSVVGGPVTGELFF TGTGCCAGCAGCGTAGTTGGGGGCCCGGTCACCGGGGAGCTGTTTTTT
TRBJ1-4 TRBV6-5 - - CASSYSGLQRGEKLFF TGTGCCAGCAGTTACTCGGGGCTGCAGCGGGGTGAAAAACTGTTTTTT
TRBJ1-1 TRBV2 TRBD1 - CASSAAGGVPGDTEAFF TGTGCCAGCAGTGCGGCAGGGGGTGTACCTGGGGACACTGAAGCTTTCTTT
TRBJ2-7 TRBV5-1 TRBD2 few CASSSGLAGGSEQYF TGCGCCAGCAGCTCCGGACTAGCGGGGGGTAGCGAGCAGTACTTC
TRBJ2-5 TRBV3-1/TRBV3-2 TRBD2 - CASSQLPSGQETQYF TGTGCCAGCAGCCAACTCCCTAGCGGGCAAGAGACCCAGTACTTC
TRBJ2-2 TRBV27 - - CASSALGGPWNTGELFF TGTGCCAGCAGTGCCCTCGGGGGGCCCTGGAACACCGGGGAGCTGTTTTTT
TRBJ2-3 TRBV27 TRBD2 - CASSSGTSVTQYF TGTGCCAGCAGTTCCGGGACTAGCGTTACGCAGTATTTT
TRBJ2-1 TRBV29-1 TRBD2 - CSVEDREGVGEQFF TGCAGCGTTGAAGATCGGGAGGGGGTGGGTGAGCAGTTCTTC
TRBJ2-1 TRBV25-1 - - CASSEFVSNQNGEQFF TGTGCCAGCAGTGAGTTTGTGTCGAATCAGAATGGTGAGCAGTTCTTC
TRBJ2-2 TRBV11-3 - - CASSFRPGNTGELFF TGTGCCAGCAGCTTTAGGCCGGGGAACACCGGGGAGCTGTTTTTT
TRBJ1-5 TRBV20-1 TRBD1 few CSASSGTGGQPQHF TGCAGTGCTAGTTCTGGGACAGGGGGTCAGCCCCAGCATTTT
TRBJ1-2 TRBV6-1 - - CASSEGQGLIYGYTF TGTGCCAGCAGTGAAGGTCAGGGGCTGATCTATGGCTACACCTTC
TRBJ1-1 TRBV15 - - CATSRVSENTEAFF TGTGCCACCAGCAGAGTGAGCGAGAACACTGAAGCTTTCTTT
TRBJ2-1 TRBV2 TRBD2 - CASRGDGAYNEQFF TGTGCCAGCCGGGGGGACGGGGCCTACAATGAGCAGTTCTTC